Given below is one T cell receptor beta chain in context. This sample stems from a study of T cell responses to AZD1222 COVID-19 vaccine. This CDR3 comprises 15 residues. Germline values: CDR1 SGHVS, CDR2 FNYEAQ. The ends were cut back, 5 bases at V and 2 bases at J, with 10 bases in the middle. The assay was immunoSEQ multiplex PCR, and TCRdb's table has in-frame clones only and misses some. Here the sample spans roughly 150,000 clones, 70% to 90% being singletons. V gene TRBV7-6 combines with J gene TRBJ2-6; perhaps TRBD1 as D (5 bases). The source is an adult who received the AZD1222 COVID-19 vaccine. The sample in question was peripheral blood, obtained 28 days after the second AZD1222 dose. Here the CDR3 reads CASSLGATGANVLTF. The CDR3 DNA is TGTGCCAGCAGCCTAGGGGCCACTGGGGCCAACGTCCTGACTTTC.